The 18 T cell receptor beta chains presented below share a single source sample, sequenced in a study of B cell selection in AIRE deficiency. Here immunoSEQ multiplex PCR was the method, and the copy in TCRdb shows in-frame clones only, minus some. This sample has about 18,000 clones; about 93% occur once, and the top ten carry 0.89%. The regulatory T cell sort gate was CD4+CD25hiCD127low/negative. Sequenced: CD4+CD25+ Tregs sorted from PBMCs. The receptors shown here come from a human donor in good health.

The V call is TRBV25-1, the J call TRBJ1-6; D is unclear. The CDR3 is made up of 15 amino acids. The germline gives CDR1 MGHDK, CDR2 SYGVNS. Trimming cost V 0 bases and J 4 bases, with 7 bases left between them. The CDR3 reads CASSEYGGYNSPLHF. CDR3 coding DNA: TGTGCCAGCAGTGAATATGGTGGTTATAATTCACCCCTCCACTTT.

This chain joins TRBV9 and TRBJ2-7; 11 nucleotides match TRBD2. The CDR3 has 14 residues. V was pared by 5 bases and J by 9 bases, with 10 bases of the junction left unmatched. Germline V gene sequence: CDR1 SGDLS, CDR2 YYNGEE. The CDR3 nucleotides read TGTGCCAGCAGTTCCCTAGCGGGAGGAGGTCGGCAGTACTTC. Its translation is CASSSLAGGGRQYF.

The chain recombines TRBV6-1 with TRBJ1-1; D perhaps matches TRBD1 (5 bases). Germline CDR1 and CDR2: MNHNS and SASEGT. Between the trimmed V and J ends, which lost 5 bases and 1 base, there was a span of 8 bases. This CDR3 region has 13 residues. As DNA, the CDR3 is TGTGCCAGCAGTTTAGGGGAGAACACTGAAGCTTTCTTT. Its protein product is CASSLGENTEAFF.

This chain connects TRBV18 to TRBJ2-7; TRBD1 matches 11 bases. This CDR3 is 15 amino acids long. The germline V gene has CDR1 KGHSH and CDR2 LQKENI. The V segment lost 3 bases and the J segment 3 bases; nucleotides outside the gene matches: 4. The CDR3 protein is CASSPAGTGGYEQYF. CDR3 sequence (DNA): TGTGCCAGCTCACCCGCCGGGACAGGGGGCTACGAGCAGTACTTC.

The gene calls are TRBV27 and TRBJ1-5; tentative D call: TRBD1 (6 bases). The V and J ends lost 2 bases and 3 bases respectively, with 11 bases between them. From germline, CDR1 is MNHEY and CDR2 SMNVEV (reference sequence). The CDR3 spans 15 residues. The CDR3 sequence: CASSLGGALNQPQHF. The CDR3 DNA sequence: TGTGCCAGCAGTTTAGGGGGGGCGCTCAATCAGCCCCAGCATTTT.

This clone was observed a single time. This rearrangement joins TRBV29-1 to TRBJ1-1; TRBD1 agrees at 9 bases. Trimming cost V 2 bases and J 5 bases; bases outside gene matches: 6. The germline gives CDR1 SQVTM, CDR2 ANQGSEA. CDR3 length: 14 residues. The CDR3 DNA reads as TGCAGCGTTGAAACGGGGACAGGGAGGACTGAAGCTTTCTTT. Its protein product is CSVETGTGRTEAFF.

The CDR3 region is CASGRGMNTEAFF. The CDR3 nucleotides are TGTGCCAGCGGCAGGGGCATGAACACTGAAGCTTTCTTT. This chain links TRBV7-2 with TRBJ1-1; a weak D match, TRBD1 (6 bases). The CDR3 totals 13 residues. CDR1 and CDR2 from the germline V gene are SGHTA and FQGNSA. The germline V and J ends were trimmed by 8 bases and 0 bases, with 10 bases remaining between them.

The chain couples TRBV10-3 to TRBJ2-1; 8 bases line up with TRBD2. The CDR3 totals 15 residues. Germline CDR1 reads ENHRY; CDR2 reads SYGVKD. Unmatched junction bases numbered 10, after V lost 8 bases and J lost 4 bases. The CDR3 DNA reads TGTGCCATCTCACTTCGTAGCGGGGTTTACAATGAGCAGTTCTTC. Amino acid sequence: CAISLRSGVYNEQFF.

The rearrangement links TRBV28 to TRBJ2-1; D remains ambiguous. Germline CDR1 reads MDHEN; CDR2 reads SYDVKM. The CDR3 is 12 residues long. V was clipped by 6 bases and J by 4 bases, with 7 bases between them. The CDR3 DNA is TGTGCCAGCAGCACAGCTTACAATGAGCAGTTCTTC. This sequence encodes CASSTAYNEQFF. Full variable domain (remainder filled in from reference TRBV28 and TRBJ2-1): DVKVTQSSRYLVKRTGEKVFLECVQDMDHENMFWYRQDPGLGLRLIYFSYDVKMKEKGDIPEGYSVSREKKERFSLILESASTNQTSMYLCASSTAYNEQFFGPGTRLTVL.

This clone was seen a single time. The chain recombines TRBV2 with TRBJ1-2; tentatively, D is TRBD1 (5 bases). Germline CDR1 reads SNHLY; CDR2 reads FYNNEI. The V end was cut by 4 bases, the J end by 4 bases, with 13 bases between. The CDR3 is 14 amino acids. DNA of the CDR3: TGTGCCAGCAGTGGCAGCCCGGGGGTCTATGGCTACACCTTC. This sequence encodes CASSGSPGVYGYTF.

The chain couples TRBV28 to TRBJ2-1; TRBD2 matches at 8 bases. The V gene's germline CDR1 is MDHEN and CDR2 SYDVKM. With V trimmed by 3 bases and J by 6 bases, 4 bases remained unmatched. The length of the CDR3 is 14 residues. CDR3 DNA: TGTGCCAGCAGTTTTCCGGGACTAGTCAATGAGCAGTTCTTC. Its translation: CASSFPGLVNEQFF.

This rearrangement joins TRBV4-2 to TRBJ2-3; 9 positions match TRBD1. Germline V CDR1 and CDR2: LGHNA, YNFKEQ. The CDR3 extends over 18 amino acids. J gave up 3 bases and V 3 bases, and 13 bases lay outside the gene matches. The CDR3 here is CASSQEGRGGQGTDTQYF. CDR3 DNA: TGTGCCAGCAGCCAGGAGGGTAGGGGAGGACAGGGGACAGATACGCAGTATTTT.

The chain joins TRBV19 to TRBJ2-2; 10 bases are a match to TRBD2. V lost 5 bases and J lost 0; bases outside the gene matches: 9. This CDR3 region has 18 residues. Looked up from germline, CDR1 is LNHDA and CDR2 is SQIVND (reference sequence). The CDR3 here is CASSPRLAGLTNTGELFF. The CDR3 coding sequence is TGTGCCAGTAGTCCACGACTAGCGGGTCTAACGAACACCGGGGAGCTGTTTTTT.

DNA of the CDR3: TGCGCCAGCAGAATTAAAAGAGGGAGAGCCGGAGAAGCTTTCTTT. Its protein is CASRIKRGRAGEAFF. This chain links TRBV5-1 with TRBJ1-1; no clear D gene. Germline V CDR1 and CDR2: SGHRS, YFSETQ. V lost 5 bases to trimming and J lost 8 bases, with 22 bases between them. This CDR3 spans 15 amino acids.

This clone has only one observation. The gene calls are TRBV19 and TRBJ2-5; D call uncertain. The CDR3 is 13 residues long. Germline V gene lookup returns CDR1 LNHDA and CDR2 SQIVND (reference sequence). V was shortened by 7 bases and J by 5 bases, with 14 bases between the two germline ends. DNA for the CDR3: TGTGCCAGTACCCGGACCTTGGGGGAGACCCAGTACTTC. Translated, it gives CASTRTLGETQYF.

J is TRBJ2-6 and V is TRBV27; 12 positions agree with TRBD2. The length of the CDR3 is 17 residues. V was pared by 8 bases and J by 2 bases, with 7 bases of the junction left unmatched. The germline V gene encodes CDR1 MNHEY and CDR2 SMNVEV (reference sequence). The CDR3 spells CASGMTSGSAGANVLTF. CDR3 nucleotide sequence: TGTGCCAGCGGTATGACTAGCGGGAGTGCTGGGGCCAACGTCCTGACTTTC.

The count of this clone is one. The chain joins TRBV28 to TRBJ1-5, with a tentative D call TRBD1 (5 bases). CDR1 and CDR2 from the germline V gene are MDHEN and SYDVKM. V was shortened by 7 bases and J by 0 bases, with 22 bases between the two germline ends. There are 18 residues in the CDR3. The CDR3 nucleotides are TGTGCCAGCACCGGGTGGTTGGGGCAGAGGGATAGCAATCAGCCCCAGCATTTT. It specifies CASTGWLGQRDSNQPQHF.

The chain joins TRBV28 to TRBJ2-7, with D maybe TRBD2 (5 bases). The V and J ends lost 11 bases and 7 bases respectively, with 18 bases between them. Germline lookup yields CDR1 MDHEN and CDR2 SYDVKM. CDR3 length: 12 amino acids. CDR3 nucleotides: TGTGCCTCGGACTTGCGGCGAGGGGAGCAGTACTTC. Encoded protein: CASDLRRGEQYF.